The T cell receptor beta chain under discussion was sequenced for a study of blood T cell repertoires in COVID-19. About the study: Donors in the United States, Italy and Spain gave samples during acute or convalescent COVID-19. Sample material is recorded as cDNA or gDNA derived from T cells, B-cell-depleted T cells, or PBMCs.

This CDR3 has 13 residues. Between the trimmed V and J ends, which lost 6 bases and 5 bases, there was a span of 14 bases. Germline values: CDR1 SNHLY, CDR2 FYNNEI. Some clones are missing from TCRdb's copy, which holds only in-frame ones; the method was immunoSEQ multiplex PCR. This table has some 200,000 clones, 80% to 90% appearing once. The chain carries TRBV2 and TRBJ2-7; D is possibly TRBD1 (6 bases). What was sequenced was peripheral blood. The receptor was derived from a man aged 50-60 years who had recovered from COVID-19. CDR3 bases: TGTGCCAGCAGAAAGGGGGAGAGGGACGAGCAGTACTTC. Translated, it gives CASRKGERDEQYF.